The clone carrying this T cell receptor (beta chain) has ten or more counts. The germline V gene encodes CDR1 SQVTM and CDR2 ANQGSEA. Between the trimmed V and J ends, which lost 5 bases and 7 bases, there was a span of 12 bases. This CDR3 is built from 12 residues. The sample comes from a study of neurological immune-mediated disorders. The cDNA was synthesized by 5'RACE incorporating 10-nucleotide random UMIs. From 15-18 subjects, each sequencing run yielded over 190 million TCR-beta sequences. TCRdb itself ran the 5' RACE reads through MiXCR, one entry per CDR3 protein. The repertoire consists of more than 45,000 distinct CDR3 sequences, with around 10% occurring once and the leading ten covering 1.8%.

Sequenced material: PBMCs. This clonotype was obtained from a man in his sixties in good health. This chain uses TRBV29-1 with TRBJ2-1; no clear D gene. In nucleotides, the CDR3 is TGCAGCGTTCTGGAGAGTGGGAATGAGCAGTTCTTC. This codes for CSVLESGNEQFF.